This entry lists 16 T cell receptor beta chains sequenced from one sample in a study of T-cell reconstitution after alpha-beta-depleted transplantation in children. Unique molecular identifiers were built into the TCRbeta library. Using its own MiXCR run on the PCR reads, TCRdb lists one record per CDR3 protein. The sample yields 300,000 or so distinct CDR3 sequences, 9.9% seen once. Source: PBMCs from the stem cell graft donor, taken from the stem cell graft. These receptors all stem from a human donor who donated a stem cell graft to a child with SCID.

This clonotype was recorded at least ten times. This chain uses TRBV11-2 with TRBJ2-3; 7 bases fit TRBD1. The CDR3 is 15 amino acids. V trimming: 5 bases; J trimming: 0 bases; junction bases outside the gene matches: 5. CDR1 and CDR2 from the germline V gene are SGHAT and FQNNGV. The CDR3 region is CASSPGTASTDTQYF. In DNA, the CDR3 is TGTGCCAGCAGCCCCGGGACAGCTAGCACAGATACGCAGTATTTT.

This clonotype has ten or more counts. The chain combines TRBV24-1 with TRBJ2-1; 7 nucleotides agree with TRBD1. Germline V gene lookup returns CDR1 KGHDR and CDR2 SFDVKD. The CDR3 is made up of 15 amino acids. V shed 3 bases, J shed 2 bases, and the junction held 3 bases outside the gene matches. The CDR3 DNA reads TGTGCCACCAGTGATCCGGGACAGCCCTACAATGAGCAGTTCTTC. Amino acids: CATSDPGQPYNEQFF.

The chain carries TRBV20-1 and TRBJ2-1, with TRBD1 matching 9 bases. CDR3 length equals 14 residues. J lost 3 bases, V lost 6 bases, and 6 bases had no gene match. In germline, CDR1 is DFQATT, CDR2 SNEGSKA (reference sequence). The CDR3 coding sequence is TGCAGTGCCCGGACAGGGGTCATCTACAATGAGCAGTTCTTC. Its protein product is CSARTGVIYNEQFF.

This clonotype was observed a handful of times. The gene calls are TRBV7-8 and TRBJ2-7, with D perhaps matching TRBD2 (5 bases). Per germline, CDR1 SGHVS and CDR2 FQNEAQ. The CDR3 consists of 15 residues. V was clipped by 8 bases and J by 1 base, with 18 bases between them. CDR3 DNA sequence: TGTGCCAGCGCCCACGAAGAATGGAGGTCCTACGAGCAGTACTTC. Encoded protein: CASAHEEWRSYEQYF.

There are many counts of this clonotype. This sequence joins TRBV19 and TRBJ2-7, with 7 bases aligning to TRBD1. Trimming at V came to 6 bases and at J to 5 bases, leaving 13 bases not matched to a gene. Germline values: CDR1 LNHDA, CDR2 SQIVND (reference sequence). The CDR3 covers 15 residues. CDR3 residues: CASSLYTGTDNEQYF. CDR3 DNA sequence: TGTGCCAGTAGCCTCTATACCGGGACAGATAACGAGCAGTACTTC.

V gene TRBV12-3 or TRBV12-4 combines with J gene TRBJ2-3; D might be TRBD1 or TRBD2, each matching 6 bases. Trimming took 2 bases from V and 4 from J, leaving 10 bases between them. The CDR3 is 14 residues long. The CDR3 region is CASSLSGAADTQYF. CDR3 bases: TGTGCCAGCAGTTTATCGGGGGCTGCAGATACGCAGTATTTT.

This clonotype was detected many times. The CDR3 DNA follows: TGTGCCACCAGTGCCCGGCCGGGACAGGGCACCACCGGGGAGCTGTTTTTT. Protein: CATSARPGQGTTGELFF. The V call is TRBV24-1, the J call TRBJ2-2, with TRBD1 matching over 9 bases. From germline, CDR1 is KGHDR and CDR2 SFDVKD. This CDR3 contains 17 residues. V trimming: 5 bases; J trimming: 4 bases; junction bases outside the gene matches: 10.

The chain joins TRBV3-1 to TRBJ2-1; 7 bases align to TRBD1. The CDR3 contains 13 residues. The J segment lost 8 bases and the V segment lost 0 bases, leaving 1 base of the junction unmatched. The germline V gene encodes CDR1 LGHDT and CDR2 YNNKEL (reference sequence). The CDR3 is CASSQEGGYEQFF. The DNA for the CDR3 is TGTGCCAGCAGCCAAGAAGGGGGCTATGAGCAGTTCTTC.

This clonotype was seen a handful of times. V usage is TRBV7-3 and J usage is TRBJ2-2; TRBD1 might be the D (5 bases). Germline-derived CDR1 and CDR2 are SGHTA and FQGTGA. The length of the CDR3 is 16 residues. The V and J ends lost 0 bases and 4 bases respectively, with 12 bases between them. The CDR3 region has the DNA TGTGCCAGCAGCTTAACGGCCAGGGCTAGCACCGGGGAGCTGTTTTTT. Its translation: CASSLTARASTGELFF.

There are many counts of this clonotype. The V call is TRBV12-3 or TRBV12-4, the J call TRBJ1-5; TRBD1 might be the D (6 bases). The CDR3 sequence is 14 residues long. With 5 bases removed from V and 7 bases from J, the gap between germline ends came to 15 bases. In DNA form, the CDR3 reads TGTGCCAGCAGTCCGGACAGTGGGGCCCAGCCCCAGCATTTT. It codes for CASSPDSGAQPQHF.

This clonotype came up many times. This chain uses TRBV20-1 with TRBJ1-1; a weak D match, TRBD1 (6 bases). The CDR3 contains 14 residues. The germline CDR1 and CDR2 sequences are DFQATT and SNEGSKA (reference sequence). Trimming stripped 5 bases from V and 0 bases from J, with 13 bases between. The CDR3 protein is CSADPQGMNTEAFF. In DNA, the CDR3 is TGCAGTGCTGACCCACAGGGCATGAACACTGAAGCTTTCTTT.

This clonotype has more than one count but fewer than ten. The genes are TRBV12-3 or TRBV12-4 and TRBJ2-1; D uncertain. Trimming pared 3 bases from V and 13 bases from J, leaving 13 bases between. CDR3 length equals 12 residues. CDR3 nucleotides: TGTGCCAGCAGTTTCCGGACCCGCGGCCAGTTCTTC. Translating gives CASSFRTRGQFF.

This clonotype occurred many times. The chain has TRBV5-1 and TRBJ1-6, with D unresolved. V was clipped by 0 bases and J by 9 bases, with 10 bases between them. The CDR3 has 14 amino acids. The germline V gene encodes CDR1 SGHRS and CDR2 YFSETQ. The CDR3 spells CASSLEGLGSPLHF. CDR3 bases: TGCGCCAGCAGCTTGGAAGGTCTCGGTTCACCCCTCCACTTT.

This clonotype was seen repeatedly, ten times or more. The gene calls are TRBV25-1 and TRBJ1-1; D call uncertain. The CDR3 totals 12 residues. Trimming left V 1 base short and J 5 bases short, with 5 bases between. Germline V gene sequence: CDR1 MGHDK, CDR2 SYGVNS. DNA for the CDR3: TGTGCCAGCAGTGAATCTCGAACTGAAGCTTTCTTT. Protein sequence: CASSESRTEAFF.

In this sample, this clonotype turned up many times. The chain carries TRBV7-8 and TRBJ2-5; unclear D gene. V gave up 4 bases and J gave up 2 bases, with 11 bases separating them. The V gene's germline CDR1 is SGHVS and CDR2 FQNEAQ. This CDR3 region has 14 residues. The CDR3 DNA is TGTGCCAGCAGCTCTATAAGGTGGCAAGAGACCCAGTACTTC. It translates to CASSSIRWQETQYF.

Only a few counts were recorded for this clonotype. The CDR3 DNA follows: TGTGCCACCATCGGGGGGCTACGGTACGAGCAGTACTTC. Translation gives CATIGGLRYEQYF. The chain recombines TRBV6-1 with TRBJ2-7; TRBD2 is a possible D gene (7 bases). Germline CDR1 reads MNHNS; CDR2 reads SASEGT. The CDR3 is 13 amino acids. Between the trimmed V and J ends, which lost 10 bases and 4 bases, there was a span of 17 bases.